This TCR beta chain was retrieved from a study of tumor-infiltrating lymphocytes in oesophageal squamous cell carcinoma. Germline-derived CDR1 and CDR2 are MDHEN and SYDVKM. The CDR3 consists of 14 residues. MiXCR, run by TCRdb on the PCR reads, gives a single entry per CDR3 protein. The sample holds roughly 13,000 distinct CDR3 sequences, approximately 52% seen once. The receptor's source is a male donor with esophageal squamous cell carcinoma. The source material was normal esophageal tissue next to the tumor. The chain joins TRBV28 to TRBJ2-3; D unclear. The tail of the sequence fits TRBJ1-1 better, so the J call may be wrong. The CDR3 bases are TGTGCCAGCAGTTCCCCCGCAGCAAACACTGAAGCTTTCTTT. Its protein is CASSSPAANTEAFF.